This T cell receptor (beta chain) was sequenced for a study of cytomegalovirus exposure and HLA in healthy donors. V was trimmed by 3 bases and J by 4 bases, leaving 15 bases between them. CDR3 length: 15 amino acids. Germline assignment: CDR1 MDHEN and CDR2 SYDVKM. Researchers ran the PCR with 60 Vbeta and 13 Jbeta primers. Repertoires were generated with immunoSEQ multiplex PCR, while TCRdb's copy carries only in-frame clones and drops some. This table has some 180,000 clones, 77% appearing once. This sequence joins TRBV28 and TRBJ2-5; TRBD1 might be the D (5 bases). The origin of this receptor is a woman aged 55-69 years in good health and CMV-seropositive. The sequencing sample was made of PBMCs. The CDR3 sequence: CASSLPDRPGETQYF. In nucleotides, the CDR3 is TGTGCCAGCAGTTTGCCAGACAGACCCGGAGAGACCCAGTACTTC.